This TCR beta chain was recovered during a study of Ad26.COV2.S vaccination and SARS-CoV-2 variants. Regarding the study as a whole: The analyses of TCR breadth and depth may have understated the size of total T cell responses. Placebo recipients had lower spike-specific TCR breadth than vaccine recipients.

The CDR3 extends over 12 amino acids. CDR1 and CDR2 (germline): SNHLY, FYNNEI. Trimming removed 5 bases from V and 4 bases from J, with 8 bases in between. Treatment noted: 15 to 20 received Ad26.COV2.S at low or high dose, single or two shots; 5 received placebo; per-sample allocation not given. Sample collection was performed on day 63 after the first vaccine or placebo injection. In its sample, this clone was seen once. The antigen remains unidentified. Here immunoSEQ multiplex PCR was the method, and the copy in TCRdb shows in-frame clones only, minus some. The sample consists of about 500,000 clones, about nine tenths of them appearing once.

V and J are TRBV2 and TRBJ1-2; no clear D gene. This clonotype originated in a person aged 18 to 65 who received the Ad26.COV2.S COVID-19 vaccine or a placebo. Specimen: peripheral blood, collected in a trial of Ad26.COV2.S vaccine versus placebo. The CDR3: CASSTETYGYTF. In DNA form, the CDR3 reads TGTGCCAGCAGTACGGAGACCTATGGCTACACCTTC.